A single sample is the source of the 2 T cell receptor beta chains below, sequenced in a study of cytomegalovirus exposure and HLA in healthy donors. The PCR used 60 Vbeta and 13 Jbeta primers. The table came from immunoSEQ multiplex PCR; TCRdb's copy has only in-frame clones and leaves some out. The data show around 160,000 clones, roughly 73% seen once. The sequencing sample was made of PBMCs. Receptors originate from a woman aged 40-49 years in good health and CMV-seropositive.

The chain joins TRBV18 to TRBJ2-5; the D gene is possibly TRBD1 (5 bases). Germline CDR1 is KGHSH and CDR2 is LQKENI. V was pared by 3 bases and J by 3 bases, with 5 bases between. This CDR3 is built from 12 residues. This CDR3 is CASSPREETQYF. CDR3 nucleotides: TGTGCCAGCTCACCCAGGGAAGAGACCCAGTACTTC. Full variable domain (rest looked up from reference TRBV18 and TRBJ2-5): NAGVMQNPRHLVRRRGQEARLRCSPMKGHSHVYWYRQLPEEGLKFMVYLQKENIIDESGMPKERFSAEFPKEGPSILRIQQVVRGDSAAYFCASSPREETQYFGPGTRLLVL.

This clone was detected only once. V gene TRBV15 combines with J gene TRBJ2-3; 8 nucleotides agree with TRBD2. This CDR3 region has 17 residues. Trimming cost V 0 bases and J 4 bases; bases outside gene matches: 9. Germline V gene data show CDR1 as LNHNV and CDR2 as YYDKDF (reference sequence). In DNA, the CDR3 is TGTGCCACCAGCAGAGATTTAAGAGCGGGAGTCGCAGATACGCAGTATTTT. It is translated as CATSRDLRAGVADTQYF.